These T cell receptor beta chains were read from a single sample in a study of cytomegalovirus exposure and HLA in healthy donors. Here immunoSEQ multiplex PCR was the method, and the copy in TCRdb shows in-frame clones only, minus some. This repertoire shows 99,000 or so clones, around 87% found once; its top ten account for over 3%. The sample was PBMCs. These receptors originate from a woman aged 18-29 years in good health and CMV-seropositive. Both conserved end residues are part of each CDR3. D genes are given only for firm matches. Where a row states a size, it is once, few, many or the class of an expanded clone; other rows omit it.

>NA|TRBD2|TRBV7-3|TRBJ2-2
CASSSWTSGGARTGELFF
TGTGCCAGCAGCTCCTGGACTAGCGGGGGGGCCAGGACCGGGGAGCTGTTTTTT
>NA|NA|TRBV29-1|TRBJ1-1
CSVAKGEGTEAFF
TGCAGCGTTGCAAAGGGGGAGGGAACTGAAGCTTTCTTT
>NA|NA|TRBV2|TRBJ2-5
CASSENEGTQDSQETQYF
TGTGCCAGCAGTGAGAACGAGGGGACTCAAGACTCCCAAGAGACCCAGTACTTC
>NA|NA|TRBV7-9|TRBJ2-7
CASSLIEEDSYEQYF
TGTGCCAGCAGCTTAATAGAGGAGGACTCCTACGAGCAGTACTTC
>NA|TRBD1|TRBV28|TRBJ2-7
CASSAEPGQGPYEQYF
TGTGCCAGCAGTGCGGAACCGGGACAGGGGCCGTACGAGCAGTACTTC
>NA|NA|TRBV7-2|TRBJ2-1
CASSLRGYSSYNEQFF
TGTGCCAGCAGCTTAAGGGGGTACAGCTCCTACAATGAGCAGTTCTTC
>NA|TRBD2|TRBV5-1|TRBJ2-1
CASSPRTSGGNEQFF
TGCGCCAGCAGCCCCCGGACTAGCGGGGGCAATGAGCAGTTCTTC
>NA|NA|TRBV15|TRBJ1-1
CATSRVETAEAFF
TGTGCCACCAGCAGAGTGGAGACAGCTGAAGCTTTCTTT
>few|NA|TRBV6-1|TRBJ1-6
CASSETPGRNSPLHF
TGTGCCAGCAGTGAAACGCCAGGGCGAAATTCACCCCTCCACTTT
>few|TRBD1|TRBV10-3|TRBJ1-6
CAISESKGARGSPLHF
TGTGCCATCAGTGAGTCGAAGGGGGCGCGGGGATCACCCCTCCACTTT
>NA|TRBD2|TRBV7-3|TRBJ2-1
CASSVAGGEQFF
TGTGCCAGCAGCGTAGCGGGAGGGGAGCAGTTCTTC
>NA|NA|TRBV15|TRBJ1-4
CAARGGDTNEKLFF
TGTGCCGCGCGCGGGGGCGACACTAATGAAAAACTGTTTTTT
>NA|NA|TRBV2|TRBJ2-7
CASRPPDRLSYEQYF
TGTGCCAGCAGGCCCCCAGACAGGCTGTCCTACGAGCAGTACTTC
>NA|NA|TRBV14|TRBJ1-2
CASSGASNYGYTF
TGTGCCAGCAGCGGGGCGTCCAACTATGGCTACACCTTC
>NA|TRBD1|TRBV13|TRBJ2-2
CASSPLTGGRLGELFF
TGTGCCAGCAGCCCACTCACAGGGGGGCGGCTCGGGGAGCTGTTTTTT
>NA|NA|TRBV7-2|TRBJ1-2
CASSWGGTAPGNGYTF
TGTGCCAGCAGTTGGGGGGGAACAGCTCCAGGGAATGGCTACACCTTC
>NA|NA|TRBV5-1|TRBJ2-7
CASSSGHLRGGAYEQYF
TGCGCCAGCAGCTCGGGACACCTAAGAGGGGGAGCCTACGAGCAGTACTTC
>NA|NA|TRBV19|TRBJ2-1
CASSKQWDEQFF
TGTGCCAGTAGTAAACAGTGGGATGAGCAGTTCTTC
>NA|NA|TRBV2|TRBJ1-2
CASSEERLYGYTF
TGTGCCAGCAGTGAAGAAAGACTCTATGGCTACACCTTC
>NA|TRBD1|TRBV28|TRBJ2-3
CASGPTGGIDTQYF
TGTGCCAGCGGACCGACAGGGGGCATAGATACGCAGTATTTT
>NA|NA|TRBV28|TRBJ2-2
CASTLGGSNTGELFF
TGTGCCAGCACTCTAGGGGGTTCGAACACCGGGGAGCTGTTTTTT
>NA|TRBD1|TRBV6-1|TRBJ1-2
CASSEKDRVEGYTF
TGTGCCAGCAGTGAAAAAGACAGGGTAGAAGGCTACACCTTC
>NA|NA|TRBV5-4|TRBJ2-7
CASSFGGGQIPYEQYF
TGTGCCAGCAGTTTTGGGGGTGGACAGATTCCCTACGAGCAGTACTTC
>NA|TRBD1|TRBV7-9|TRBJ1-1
CASSARDSQAFF
TGTGCCAGCAGCGCTAGGGACAGCCAAGCTTTCTTT
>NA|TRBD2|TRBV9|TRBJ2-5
CASSVAGSGGRLETQYF
TGTGCCAGCAGCGTAGCTGGGAGCGGGGGGAGGTTAGAGACCCAGTACTTC
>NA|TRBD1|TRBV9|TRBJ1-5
CASSRYGDSSNQPQHF
TGTGCCAGCAGCCGGTATGGGGACAGCAGCAATCAGCCCCAGCATTTT
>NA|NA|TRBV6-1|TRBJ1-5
CASGQGIQPQHF
TGTGCCAGCGGGCAGGGTATTCAGCCCCAGCATTTT
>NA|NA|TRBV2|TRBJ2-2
CASSRGERATGELFF
TGTGCCAGCAGCCGCGGGGAGCGGGCCACCGGGGAGCTGTTTTTT
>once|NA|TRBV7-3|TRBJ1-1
CASSQQGNTEAFF
TGTGCCAGCAGCCAACAGGGGAACACTGAAGCTTTCTTT
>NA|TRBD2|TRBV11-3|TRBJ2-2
CASSLLAGVPHTGELFF
TGTGCCAGCAGCTTGCTAGCGGGAGTTCCCCACACCGGGGAGCTGTTTTTT
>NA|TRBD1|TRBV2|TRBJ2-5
CASSQRTGGVETQYF
TGTGCCAGCAGTCAAAGGACAGGGGGCGTTGAGACCCAGTACTTC
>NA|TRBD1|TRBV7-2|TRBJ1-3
CASSLRTGGGNTIYF
TGTGCCAGCAGCCTGCGGACAGGGGGAGGAAACACCATATATTTT
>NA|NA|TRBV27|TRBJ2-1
CASSFLQKQFF
TGTGCCAGCAGTTTTTTACAGAAGCAGTTCTTC
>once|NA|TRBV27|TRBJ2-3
CASSPNSESVTDTQYF
TGTGCCAGCAGTCCAAATAGCGAGTCAGTCACAGATACGCAGTATTTT
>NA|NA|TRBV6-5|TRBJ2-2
CASSYERKTGELFF
TGTGCCAGCAGTTACGAGAGAAAAACCGGGGAGCTGTTTTTT
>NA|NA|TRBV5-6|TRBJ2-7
CASRVGGRKYEQYF
TGTGCCAGCAGAGTTGGCGGGCGGAAGTACGAGCAGTACTTC
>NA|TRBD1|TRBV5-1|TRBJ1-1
CASSLDRGNTEAFF
TGCGCCAGCAGCTTGGACAGGGGAAACACTGAAGCTTTCTTT
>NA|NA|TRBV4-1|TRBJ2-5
CASSHQNQETQYF
TGCGCCAGCAGCCACCAAAACCAAGAGACCCAGTACTTC
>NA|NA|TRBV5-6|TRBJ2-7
CASSLSLPYEQYF
TGTGCCAGCAGCTTGAGCCTACCCTACGAGCAGTACTTC
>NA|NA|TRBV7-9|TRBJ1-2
CASSLGGGGYTF
TGTGCCAGCAGCTTAGGAGGCGGTGGCTACACCTTC
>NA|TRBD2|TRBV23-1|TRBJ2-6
CASSHYIRGVPLSGANVLTF
TGCGCCAGCAGTCACTACATTCGGGGGGTCCCCCTCTCTGGGGCCAACGTCCTGACTTTC
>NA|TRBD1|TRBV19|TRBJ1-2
CASSASGTGGGYGYTF
TGTGCCAGTAGTGCCTCCGGGACAGGGGGCGGCTATGGCTACACCTTC
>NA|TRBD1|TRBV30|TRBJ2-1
CAWLTGLAYNEQFF
TGTGCCTGGTTGACAGGGCTTGCCTACAATGAGCAGTTCTTC
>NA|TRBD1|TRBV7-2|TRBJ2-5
CASSYGQGETQYF
TGTGCCAGCAGCTACGGACAGGGAGAGACCCAGTACTTC
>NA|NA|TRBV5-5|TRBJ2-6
CASSPTAGANVLTF
TGTGCCAGCAGCCCTACAGCTGGGGCCAACGTCCTGACTTTC
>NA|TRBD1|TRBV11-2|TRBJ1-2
CASSLPQPLTRDSYGYTF
TGTGCCAGCAGCTTACCGCAGCCGTTAACGCGGGACAGCTATGGCTACACCTTC
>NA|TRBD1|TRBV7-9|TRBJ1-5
CASGQGGNQPQHF
TGTGCCAGCGGACAGGGGGGGAATCAGCCCCAGCATTTT
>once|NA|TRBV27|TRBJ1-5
CASSFNGQPQHF
TGTGCCAGCAGTTTTAACGGTCAGCCCCAGCATTTT
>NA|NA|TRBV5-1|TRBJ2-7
CASSLGLGTGDWDEQYF
TGCGCCAGCAGCTTGGGTTTGGGGACGGGGGACTGGGACGAGCAGTACTTC
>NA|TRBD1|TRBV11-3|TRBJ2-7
CASSLAGTGGFYEQYF
TGTGCCAGCAGCTTAGCTGGGACAGGGGGCTTTTACGAGCAGTACTTC
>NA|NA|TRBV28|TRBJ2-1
CATVTGVHSYNEQFF
TGTGCCACCGTGACGGGGGTCCACTCCTACAATGAGCAGTTCTTC
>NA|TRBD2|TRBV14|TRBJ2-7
CASSQDGTSGKGFYEQYF
TGTGCCAGCAGCCAAGATGGGACTAGCGGGAAAGGCTTCTACGAGCAGTACTTC
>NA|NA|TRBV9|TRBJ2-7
CASSVTTSTYEQYF
TGTGCCAGCAGCGTAACCACTTCAACCTACGAGCAGTACTTC
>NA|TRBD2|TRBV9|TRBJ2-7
CASSPDGGGGEQYF
TGTGCCAGCAGCCCGGACGGGGGGGGAGGAGAGCAGTACTTC